The sequence of this T cell receptor (beta chain) was determined in a study of T cells in Graves' hyperthyroidism and ophthalmopathy. Study-wide results and caveats: Most expanded thyroid clonotypes above 0.001 recurred in blood.

The CDR3 regions of TCR beta were amplified from RNA transcripts. The HTBI set primed first-round TCR CDR3 RT-PCR. TCRdb recomputed calls from the multiplex PCR reads with MiXCR, one row per CDR3 protein. The sample includes roughly 600,000 distinct CDR3 sequences, around 15% seen only once; the top ten take about an eighth. Each diagnosis drew on symptoms, thyroxine, TRAb, thyroid ultrasound and orbital computed tomography findings. PBMCs came from 9 to 10 ml fresh peripheral blood. Comment on this clonotype: Its antigen remains unidentified.

V lost 2 bases to trimming and J lost 3 bases; unmatched junction nucleotides: 3. CDR1 is SEHNR and CDR2 is FQNEAQ in the germline V gene (reference sequence). The CDR3 is 17 residues long. Sequences were obtained from blood. The chain employs TRBV7-9 and TRBJ2-3; the match to TRBD2 covers 15 bases. This receptor was obtained from a woman aged 45-59 years with Graves' ophthalmopathy. The CDR3 DNA is TGTGCCAGCAGCTTAAAAGGGACTAGCGGGAGGACAGATACGCAGTATTTT. Its translation: CASSLKGTSGRTDTQYF.